This T cell receptor beta chain came from a study of blood T cell repertoires in COVID-19 (dated by TCRdb to the early 2020s). Study-level background: The collaborator samples originated in the United States, Italy and Spain and spanned the acute and convalescent phases of COVID-19. The prospective study material was composed of cDNA or gDNA derived from T cells, B-cell-depleted T cells, or PBMCs. Subjects who had been exposed to COVID-19, were actively infected with it, or had recovered from it provided the deeply sampled blood TCRbeta repertoires that made up the dataset. The repertoires were made available in a free public database intended to serve as a resource for research on the immune response to SARS-CoV-2. Samples were obtained from the ongoing ImmuneRACE study (first 160 participants) and from over a thousand subjects provided by 6 global collaborators. Sample metadata almost always included a de-identified subject ID, COVID-19 status, age in years and sex. Where HLA class I and class II types were available, the types were taken from metadata supplied by the sample provider, not from assay-based typing.

Trimming removed 2 bases from V and 1 base from J; the gene matches leave 9 bases unexplained. Via the germline V gene, CDR1 is SGHRS and CDR2 YFSETQ. The CDR3 holds 18 amino acids from the cysteine to the phenylalanine. Only CDR3 DNA remains: 54 bases, in frame from the first base. TCRbeta CDR3 regions were amplified from genomic DNA by means of the immunoSEQ Assay, a bias-controlled multiplex PCR. The authors' pipeline ran thus. The number of nucleated cells in each sample was estimated by amplification of reference gene primers within the assay. To quantify the absolute abundance of each unique TCRbeta CDR3 rearrangement, sequence reads were collapsed and filtered. For each sample, productive Simpson clonality was calculated as the square root of Simpson's diversity index across productive rearrangements. The source is immuneACCESS, and TCRdb retained only in-frame sequences with V and J called. Part of the clones is not carried over; for the studies checked, unresolved V genes explain less than half of this, and the remainder is unexplained. That table supplies the V and J calls and clone size; D and trimming were determined from the DNA. The sample table contains some 490,000 clones; only one count was recorded for 70% to 90% of them. Of the sample, 6.5% to 9.5% falls within the top ten clones.

Study-wide conclusions, independent of this receptor: The amount of clinical and demographic metadata varied by source and participant and was provided uncurated.

Enrolling through a virtual design, the prospective study's participants ranged in age from roughly 18 to 90 years and lived across 24 United States geographic areas. In the prospective study, participants were assigned to cohorts based on the clinical history participants reported in a screening survey and a study questionnaire. For ImmuneRACE Cohort 3, a participant was defined as recovered based on two consecutive negative NP/OP PCR tests, clearance by a healthcare professional, or resolution of symptoms. Each participant in the prospective study had whole blood, serum and a nasopharyngeal or oropharyngeal swab collected by mobile phlebotomists. Prospective study participants could optionally give additional blood draws and questionnaires over an approximately two-month period. Before DNA extraction, prospective study blood samples were shipped either frozen or at room temperature. A word on this clone: The antigen it recognizes is unknown. No much larger clonotype is one base removed from it; base qualities were not supplied.

The rearranged segments are TRBV5-1 and TRBJ2-2; 9 junctional bases match TRBD2. Sequencing was done on a sample of PBMCs or T cells enriched from blood (not recorded which). This TCR derives from a woman aged 55-75 years who had recovered from COVID-19. The CDR3 loop reads CASSFLLAGLRNTGELFF. The DNA sequence follows: TGCGCCAGCAGCTTCTTGCTAGCGGGACTAAGGAACACCGGGGAGCTGTTTTTT. This CDR3, with the reference TRBV5-1 and TRBJ2-2 proteins standing in past its ends, gives the full variable domain KAGVTQTPRYLIKTRGQQVTLSCSPISGHRSVSWYQQTPGQGLQFLFEYFSETQRNKGNFPGRFSGRQFSNSRSEMNVSTLELGDSALYLCASSFLLAGLRNTGELFFGEGSRLTVL.